This T cell receptor (beta chain) was observed in a study of T cells of healthy individuals. TCRdb passed the 5' RACE reads through MiXCR, listing each CDR3 protein once. The sample gives about 57,000 distinct CDR3 sequences, around 16% of which show up once; approximately 4.7% is in the top ten. The germline CDR1 and CDR2 sequences are SGHAT and FQDESV (reference sequence). Trimming cost V 5 bases and J 5 bases, with 12 bases left between them. The CDR3 has 13 amino acids. The chain couples TRBV11-1 to TRBJ1-1; D gene ambiguous. The TCR sequence derives from a human donor in good health. The CDR3 loop reads CASSLFVGTEAFF. The CDR3 DNA follows: TGTGCCAGCAGCCTATTCGTGGGGACTGAAGCTTTCTTT.